The entry that follows covers one T cell receptor (beta chain) sequence. Which antigen it targets is not known. Base qualities were left out, and no much larger clone turns up one base away. The data were obtained in a study of blood T cell repertoires in COVID-19 (dated by TCRdb to the early 2020s). About the investigation overall: Samples covering the acute and convalescent phases of COVID-19 were provided by collaborators in the United States, Italy and Spain. The material from the prospective study consisted of cDNA or gDNA derived from T cells, B-cell-depleted T cells, or PBMCs. The dataset comprised deeply sampled blood TCRbeta repertoires from subjects exposed to, actively infected with, or recovered from COVID-19. The repertoires were released in a freely available public database meant as a resource for research on the immune response to SARS-CoV-2. Samples were obtained from the ongoing ImmuneRACE study (first 160 participants) and from about 1,300 subjects provided by 6 global collaborators. Nearly every sample came with metadata listing a de-identified subject ID, COVID-19 status, age in years and sex. Where available, HLA class I and class II types were obtained from metadata supplied by the sample provider rather than from assay-based typing. The full study reports these points: How much clinical and demographic metadata was included differed by source and by participant, and the metadata was provided uncurated.

TCRbeta CDR3 regions were amplified from genomic DNA by means of the immunoSEQ Assay, a bias-controlled multiplex PCR. As for how the authors treated the data: Nucleated cell counts per sample were estimated from amplification of reference gene primers within the assay. To quantify the absolute abundance of each unique TCRbeta CDR3 rearrangement, sequence reads were collapsed and filtered. For each sample, productive Simpson clonality was calculated by taking the square root of Simpson's diversity index across productive rearrangements. TCRdb carries this immuneACCESS record with in-frame sequences only. Its versions omit some clonotypes, under half of them owing to an unresolved V gene in the studies checked, with the rest unexplained. For V, J and clone size, that table is used; D and trimming come from the DNA. The sample yields 200,000 to 250,000 clones; roughly 81% were counted once. Under 4.5% of the sample goes to the ten largest clones.

Each collaborating institution followed its own protocols to collect whole blood in K2EDTA tubes. For TCRbeta analysis, collaborator samples were shipped as frozen whole blood, as isolated PBMCs, or as DNA extracted from either sample type. The germline V gene (reference sequence) sets CDR1 to WNHNN and CDR2 to SYGVQD. The CDR3, cysteine through phenylalanine, is 13 amino acids long. The entry retains the CDR3 DNA only, 39 bases that are in frame from base 1. V has 9 bases trimmed and J has 2 bases trimmed; junction bases matching no gene number 6. The sequence came from a man in his forties or fifties with acute or convalescent COVID-19. Material: peripheral blood. This chain is built from TRBV10-1 and TRBJ2-7; 8 bases in the middle match TRBD1. The sequenced DNA: TGCGCCAGTGGACAGGGAGGCACCTACGAGCAGTACTTC. This sequence encodes CASGQGGTYEQYF.